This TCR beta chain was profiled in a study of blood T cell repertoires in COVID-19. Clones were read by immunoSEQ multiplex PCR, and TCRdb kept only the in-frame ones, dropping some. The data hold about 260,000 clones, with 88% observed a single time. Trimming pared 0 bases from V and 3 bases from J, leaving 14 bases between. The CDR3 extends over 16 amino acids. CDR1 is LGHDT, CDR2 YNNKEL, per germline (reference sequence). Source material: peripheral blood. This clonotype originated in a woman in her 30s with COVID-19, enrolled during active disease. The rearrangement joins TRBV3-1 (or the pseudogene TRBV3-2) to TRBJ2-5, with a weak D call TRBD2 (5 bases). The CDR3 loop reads CASSQDSPGFEETQYF. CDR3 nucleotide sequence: TGTGCCAGCAGCCAAGATTCCCCGGGATTTGAAGAGACCCAGTACTTC.